What follows are 18 T cell receptor beta chains derived from one specimen sequenced in a study of blood T cell repertoires in COVID-19. Sequenced by immunoSEQ multiplex PCR; TCRdb stores in-frame clones only, minus some. The data show more than 110,000 clones, with less than 80% seen just once and 3.5% to 4.5% held by the top ten. What was sequenced was peripheral blood. The receptor set was obtained from a man aged 60-69 years with acute or convalescent COVID-19.

This sequence joins TRBV18 and TRBJ1-1; D is undetermined. V lost 2 bases to trimming and J lost 3 bases, with 16 bases between them. CDR1 KGHSH and CDR2 LQKENI come from the germline V gene. This CDR3 region has 16 residues. The CDR3, as DNA: TGTGCCAGCTCACCAGAATTCGGAACTGGAGACACTGAAGCTTTCTTT. Translation gives CASSPEFGTGDTEAFF.

This sequence joins TRBV3-1 (or the pseudogene TRBV3-2) and TRBJ2-3, with 9 bases fitting TRBD2. The CDR3 spans 16 residues. Germline CDR1 and CDR2: LGHDT and YNNKEL (reference sequence). The J segment lost 2 bases and the V segment lost 0 bases, leaving 3 bases of the junction unmatched. This CDR3 is CASSQDLAGPTDTQYF. In DNA form, the CDR3 reads TGTGCCAGCAGCCAAGATCTAGCGGGGCCCACAGATACGCAGTATTTT.

The chain has TRBV30 and TRBJ1-2; D ambiguous. Trimming removed 4 bases at V and 4 bases at J, with 22 bases between. There are 16 residues in the CDR3. In germline, CDR1 is GTSNPN, CDR2 SVGIG (reference sequence). The DNA for the CDR3 is TGTGCCTGGAACCCCGCAGGACGAGGGCTGGGCTATGGCTACACCTTC. It translates to CAWNPAGRGLGYGYTF. The variable domain in full, with the rest retrieved from reference TRBV30 and TRBJ1-2, is SQTIHQWPATLVQPVGSPLSLECTVEGTSNPNLYWYRQAAGRGLQLLFYSVGIGQISSEVPQNLSASRPQDRQFILSSKKLLLSDSGFYLCAWNPAGRGLGYGYTFGSGTRLTVV.

The gene calls are TRBV6-1 and TRBJ2-1; 9 nucleotides match TRBD1. This CDR3 has 18 amino acids. CDR1 and CDR2 from the germline V gene are MNHNS and SASEGT. The V segment lost 1 base and the J segment 5 bases; nucleotides outside the gene matches: 12. The CDR3 coding sequence is TGTGCCAGCAGTGAAGGGGGTTTTGGGACAGGGAAACACAATGAGCAGTTCTTC. It codes for CASSEGGFGTGKHNEQFF.

The chain combines TRBV5-1 with TRBJ1-1, with 10 nucleotides matching TRBD1. The CDR3 extends over 13 amino acids. Per germline, CDR1 SGHRS and CDR2 YFSETQ. Germline trimming cut 7 bases from V and 5 bases from J; bases unmatched to any gene: 5. CDR3 DNA: TGCGCCAGCGGACAGGGGGTTGGTACTGAAGCTTTCTTT. It translates to CASGQGVGTEAFF.

CDR3 residues: CASSLGGFGANVLTF. The CDR3, as DNA: TGTGCCAGCAGTTTAGGAGGGTTTGGGGCCAACGTCCTGACTTTC. The chain combines TRBV28 with TRBJ2-6, with D perhaps matching TRBD2 (6 bases). The CDR3 consists of 15 residues. The germline CDR1 and CDR2 sequences are MDHEN and SYDVKM. Trimming took 2 bases from V and 3 from J, leaving 8 bases between them. Looking up the rest from reference TRBV28 and TRBJ2-6 gives the full variable domain: DVKVTQSSRYLVKRTGEKVFLECVQDMDHENMFWYRQDPGLGLRLIYFSYDVKMKEKGDIPEGYSVSREKKERFSLILESASTNQTSMYLCASSLGGFGANVLTFGAGSRLTVL.

Details on this clone: Other DNA sequences in the same sample also yield this CDR3. This sequence joins TRBV2 and TRBJ1-5; D perhaps matches TRBD1 (5 bases). V lost 1 base, J lost 4 bases, and 8 bases lay in between. The CDR3 runs 14 residues. Per germline, CDR1 SNHLY and CDR2 FYNNEI. The DNA for the CDR3 is TGTGCCAGCAGTGAAGGCCAGGGAAATCAGCCCCAGCATTTT. It encodes CASSEGQGNQPQHF.

The V call is TRBV6-5, the J call TRBJ1-2; D might be TRBD1 (5 bases). CDR1 is MNHEY and CDR2 is SVGAGI in the germline V gene. This CDR3 has 12 residues. Between the trimmed V and J ends, which lost 7 bases and 4 bases, there was a span of 10 bases. CDR3: CASNRQGYGYTF. The CDR3 bases are TGTGCCAGCAATCGGCAGGGCTATGGCTACACCTTC.

The V gene is TRBV7-3, the J gene TRBJ2-3; D is unclear. Trimming cost V 4 bases and J 9 bases, with 17 bases left between them. CDR3 length equals 14 residues. In germline, CDR1 is SGHTA, CDR2 FQGTGA. The CDR3 sequence: CASSSPARSKTQYF. CDR3 DNA: TGTGCCAGCAGCTCCCCCGCGAGGTCGAAGACGCAGTATTTT.

The chain recombines TRBV19 with TRBJ1-5; 8 nucleotides agree with TRBD1. Germline lookup yields CDR1 LNHDA and CDR2 SQIVND (reference sequence). CDR3 length: 16 residues. J gave up 2 bases and V 5 bases, and 8 bases lay outside the gene matches. For the CDR3, the DNA is TGTGCCAGTAGTCGGTTGGACAGGGTTGGCAATCAGCCCCAGCATTTT. Protein sequence: CASSRLDRVGNQPQHF.

This clone has a handful of counts. The V gene is TRBV30, the J gene TRBJ2-5, with D possibly matching TRBD1 (6 bases). The germline V gene encodes CDR1 GTSNPN and CDR2 SVGIG (reference sequence). The V and J ends lost 3 bases and 4 bases respectively, with 12 bases between them. This CDR3 comprises 13 residues. The CDR3 DNA is TGTGCCTGGAGCGCAGGGGTGGGAGAGACCCAGTACTTC. Amino acids: CAWSAGVGETQYF. The full variable domain, in which reference TRBV30 and TRBJ2-5 provide the parts outside the CDR3, is SQTIHQWPATLVQPVGSPLSLECTVEGTSNPNLYWYRQAAGRGLQLLFYSVGIGQISSEVPQNLSASRPQDRQFILSSKKLLLSDSGFYLCAWSAGVGETQYFGPGTRLLVL.

The rearrangement uses TRBV3-1 (or the pseudogene TRBV3-2) and TRBJ1-6; D may be TRBD1 (6 bases). The CDR3 is 14 residues long. Trimming shortened V by 1 base and J by 6 bases, and 7 bases separated the two germline ends. The germline CDR1 and CDR2 sequences are LGHDT and YNNKEL (reference sequence). The CDR3 here is CASSQGTVNSPLHF. CDR3 DNA: TGTGCCAGCAGCCAAGGGACAGTTAATTCACCCCTCCACTTT.

The J gene is TRBJ2-7, the V gene TRBV7-9; TRBD2 matches at 8 bases. This CDR3 spans 16 amino acids. Losses at the gene ends were 5 bases for V and 9 bases for J; bases not matched to a gene: 18. Per germline, CDR1 SEHNR and CDR2 FQNEAQ (reference sequence). The CDR3 DNA reads TGTGCCAGCAGCCCCGGGGGAATAGCGGGAAGCCTAGGGCAGTACTTC. Translated, it gives CASSPGGIAGSLGQYF. Drawing the rest from reference TRBV7-9 and TRBJ2-7, the complete variable domain is DTGVSQNPRHKITKRGQNVTFRCDPISEHNRLYWYRQTLGQGPEFLTYFQNEAQLEKSRLLSDRFSAERPKGSFSTLEIQRTEQGDSAMYLCASSPGGIAGSLGQYFGPGTRLTVT.

CDR3 DNA sequence: TGTGCCAGCAGCCTGCGAGGGCCTAGCGGCTACACCTTC. This codes for CASSLRGPSGYTF. The gene calls are TRBV28 and TRBJ1-2; no clear D. V was trimmed by 6 bases and J by 8 bases, leaving 16 bases between them. The CDR3 is 13 amino acids. Germline V gene data show CDR1 as MDHEN and CDR2 as SYDVKM.

This clone was observed a handful of times. The chain couples TRBV12-3 or TRBV12-4 to TRBJ1-1; D gene unclear. With 3 bases removed from V and 8 bases from J, the gap between germline ends came to 7 bases. The CDR3 contains 11 residues. CDR3 residues: CASSFGREAFF. DNA of the CDR3: TGTGCCAGCAGTTTTGGCAGGGAAGCTTTCTTT.

This clone was observed a handful of times. This chain joins TRBV28 and TRBJ2-5; TRBD2 matches 8 bases. This CDR3 has 12 amino acids. Germline CDR1 MDHEN, CDR2 SYDVKM. Trimming at V came to 6 bases and at J to 4 bases, leaving 1 base not matched to a gene. The CDR3 DNA reads as TGTGCCAGCAGCCGGGGGGGAGAGACCCAGTACTTC. The encoded protein is CASSRGGETQYF.

This clone was detected once. The chain carries TRBV5-1 and TRBJ2-3; D not resolved. Germline V gene lookup returns CDR1 SGHRS and CDR2 YFSETQ. V lost 0 bases to trimming and J lost 3 bases, with 14 bases between them. The CDR3 covers 16 residues. The CDR3 spells CASSLARSSSTDTQYF. The CDR3 DNA sequence: TGCGCCAGCAGCTTGGCCCGCAGTTCAAGTACAGATACGCAGTATTTT.

The chain links TRBV7-3 to TRBJ2-2; TRBD1 might be the D (8 bases). CDR3 size: 19 residues. V was pared by 4 bases and J by 1 base, with 22 bases between. CDR1 is SGHTA and CDR2 is FQGTGA in the germline V gene. The CDR3 spells CASSSAGTGRQRNTGELFF. The CDR3 region has the DNA TGTGCCAGCAGCTCAGCGGGGACAGGCCGCCAAAGGAACACCGGGGAGCTGTTTTTT.